This T cell receptor (beta chain) was sequenced in a study of cytomegalovirus exposure and HLA in healthy donors. General study points: CMV serostatus was the only recorded immune exposure for donors.

A word on this clone: Its specificity is unknown.

PCR primers comprised 60 Vbeta and 13 Jbeta primers. Clones were read by immunoSEQ multiplex PCR, and TCRdb kept only the in-frame ones, dropping some. This repertoire includes approximately 80,000 clones. This clonotype originated in a young man in good health and CMV-seropositive. Specimen: PBMCs.

CDR3 nucleotide sequence: TGTGCCTGGGGGGAGAGAAGCGGGGGGGAGCAGTACTTC. It specifies CAWGERSGGEQYF. The chain employs TRBV30 and TRBJ2-7; 9 bases align to TRBD2. This CDR3 spans 13 amino acids. The ends lost 5 bases at V and 7 bases at J; junction bases unmatched: 9. Per the germline V gene, CDR1 is GTSNPN and CDR2 is SVGIG (reference sequence).